The entry below describes one T cell receptor beta chain. Its antigen is still unknown. The table came from immunoSEQ multiplex PCR; TCRdb's copy has only in-frame clones and leaves some out. The sample lists roughly 120,000 clones; 80% to 90% were seen once. This specimen comes from a study of T cell responses to AZD1222 COVID-19 vaccine. Study results and limitations: Just 6 or 7 AZD1222 recipients were seropositive at baseline. None of the repertoires were sampled until the peak T cell response had passed.

In germline, CDR1 is SGDLS, CDR2 YYNGEE. Losses at the gene ends were 2 bases for V and 6 bases for J; bases not matched to a gene: 16. This CDR3 spans 18 amino acids. The TCR comes from an adult in good health. Source: peripheral blood, taken on day 0 of MenACWY control vaccination. The rearrangement links TRBV9 to TRBJ1-1; 10 bases align to TRBD1. CDR3 loop: CASSVDVRDRGPGAEAFF. The CDR3 DNA reads as TGTGCCAGCAGCGTGGACGTTCGGGACAGGGGACCAGGGGCTGAAGCTTTCTTT. The variable domain in full, completed from reference TRBV9 and TRBJ1-1, reads DSGVTQTPKHLITATGQRVTLRCSPRSGDLSVYWYQQSLDQGLQFLIQYYNGEERAKGNILERFSAQQFPDLHSELNLSSLELGDSALYFCASSVDVRDRGPGAEAFFGQGTRLTVV.